The 21 T cell receptor beta chains below all came from one sample that was sequenced in a study of blood T cell repertoires in COVID-19. This table comes from immunoSEQ multiplex PCR, and its TCRdb copy is limited to in-frame clones, with some not included. The table has 400,000 to 450,000 clones, roughly 91% seen once. The sequencing input was PBMCs or T cells enriched from blood (not recorded which). The origin of the receptors is a man aged 18 to 30 who had recovered from COVID-19.

The chain joins TRBV11-2 to TRBJ2-3, with unresolved D. CDR3 length: 15 residues. V lost 2 bases, J lost 1 base, and 10 bases lay in between. Germline V gene lookup returns CDR1 SGHAT and CDR2 FQNNGV. CDR3: CASSLLVVGTDTQYF. As DNA, the CDR3 is TGTGCCAGCAGCTTATTAGTAGTTGGCACAGATACGCAGTATTTT.

The chain is built from TRBV7-9 and TRBJ2-2, with unresolved D. CDR1 SEHNR and CDR2 FQNEAQ come from the germline V gene (reference sequence). Trimming shortened V by 0 bases and J by 3 bases, and 11 bases separated the two germline ends. The CDR3 runs to 16 residues. The CDR3 bases are TGTGCCAGCAGCTTAGCCGCCCGATCGGACACCGGGGAGCTGTTTTTT. Amino acids: CASSLAARSDTGELFF.

The gene calls are TRBV6-2 or TRBV6-3 and TRBJ2-7, with 8 nucleotides matching TRBD2. The length of the CDR3 is 16 residues. The V segment lost 2 bases and the J segment 5 bases; nucleotides outside the gene matches: 11. In germline, CDR1 is MNHEY, CDR2 SVGEGT. CDR3 loop: CASSYPRGGRPHEQYF. CDR3 sequence (DNA): TGTGCCAGCAGTTACCCCCGGGGCGGGAGGCCCCACGAGCAGTACTTC.

The V call is TRBV7-9, the J call TRBJ1-5; the match to TRBD1 covers 7 bases. This CDR3 contains 14 residues. Germline V gene lookup returns CDR1 SEHNR and CDR2 FQNEAQ (reference sequence). The V and J ends lost 5 bases and 2 bases, in that order; junction bases with no gene match: 3. CDR3 bases: TGTGCCAGCAGCGGAGGGGGCGGCAATCAGCCCCAGCATTTT. It encodes CASSGGGGNQPQHF.

V usage is TRBV13 and J usage is TRBJ1-6, with 8 bases identical to TRBD1. Germline CDR1 PRHDT, CDR2 FYEKMQ (reference sequence). This CDR3 region has 16 residues. V lost 5 bases to trimming and J lost 7 bases; unmatched junction nucleotides: 10. For the CDR3, the DNA is TGTGCCAGCAGCCTCAGGACAGGGCTGAGGAATTCACCCCTCCACTTT. Protein sequence: CASSLRTGLRNSPLHF.

The chain couples TRBV5-1 to TRBJ1-6; 7 bases fit TRBD1. V shed 4 bases, J shed 9 bases, and the junction held 7 bases outside the gene matches. This CDR3 is built from 14 residues. CDR1 and CDR2 (germline): SGHRS, YFSETQ. The CDR3 protein is CASSTDRVGSPLHF. CDR3 bases: TGCGCCAGCAGCACCGACAGGGTTGGTTCACCCCTCCACTTT.

The rearrangement uses TRBV3-1 (or the pseudogene TRBV3-2) and TRBJ2-7; 9 bases are shared with TRBD2. This CDR3 comprises 16 residues. Germline CDR1 LGHDT, CDR2 YNNKEL (reference sequence). Trimming cost V 4 bases and J 0 bases; bases outside gene matches: 7. CDR3 DNA: TGTGCCAGCAGCCCGGCGCTAGCGGGGATCTCCTACGAGCAGTACTTC. Translating gives CASSPALAGISYEQYF.

This sequence joins TRBV4-1 and TRBJ1-6, with no clear D. Trimming left V 2 bases short and J 7 bases short, with 15 bases between. Germline V lookup: CDR1 MGHRA, CDR2 YSYEKL. CDR3 length: 16 residues. The CDR3 loop is CASSQPLGVENSPLHF. For the CDR3, the DNA is TGCGCCAGCAGCCAACCCTTAGGAGTGGAGAATTCACCCCTCCACTTT.

The genes are TRBV15 and TRBJ1-1, with D unresolved. V was pared by 0 bases and J by 4 bases, with 12 bases between. The CDR3 is 15 residues long. Germline lookup yields CDR1 LNHNV and CDR2 YYDKDF (reference sequence). The CDR3 here is CATSRDPLAGTEAFF. The DNA of the CDR3 is TGTGCCACCAGCAGAGATCCTCTGGCGGGCACTGAAGCTTTCTTT.

The chain combines TRBV28 with TRBJ2-7, with D tentatively TRBD2 (7 bases). Germline V gene lookup returns CDR1 MDHEN and CDR2 SYDVKM. Trimming stripped 8 bases from V and 6 bases from J, with 20 bases between. This CDR3 is built from 14 residues. Here the CDR3 DNA reads TGTGCCAGCGGTGCGGCGGGGGCGGTTAGCGAGCAGTACTTC. Its translation is CASGAAGAVSEQYF.

To note about this clone: A much larger clone differs by one base, so this may be a read error. Other DNA sequences within the sample encode an identical CDR3. The V and J genes are TRBV30 and TRBJ1-2, with 10 bases matching TRBD1. Trimming removed 7 bases from V and 11 bases from J; junction bases left unmatched: 16. Per the germline V gene, CDR1 is GTSNPN and CDR2 is SVGIG (reference sequence). The CDR3 totals 14 residues. The chain's CDR3 is CASRLDRGPGGYTF. The CDR3 DNA follows: TGTGCCTCGCGCCTCGACAGGGGGCCGGGAGGTTACACCTTC. Filled out from reference TRBV30 and TRBJ1-2, the complete variable domain reads SQTIHQWPATLVQPVGSPLSLECTVEGTSNPNLYWYRQAAGRGLQLLFYSVGIGQISSEVPQNLSASRPQDRQFILSSKKLLLSDSGFYLCASRLDRGPGGYTFGSGTRLTVV.

This sequence joins TRBV3-1 (or the pseudogene TRBV3-2) and TRBJ2-7, with D unclear. V was pared by 0 bases and J by 3 bases, with 15 bases between. Germline loops: CDR1 LGHDT, CDR2 YNNKEL (reference sequence). The CDR3 is 16 amino acids. The CDR3 region is CASSQDGAPRRYEQYF. CDR3 sequence (DNA): TGTGCCAGCAGCCAAGATGGAGCTCCTCGGCGCTACGAGCAGTACTTC.

The chain is built from TRBV6-5 and TRBJ1-3; D might be TRBD1 (5 bases). Deletions cut 6 bases from V and 0 bases from J, with 12 bases between. Germline CDR1 reads MNHEY; CDR2 reads SVGAGI. The CDR3 runs to 15 residues. The CDR3 sequence: CASSGRQYSGNTIYF. The CDR3 DNA reads TGTGCCAGCAGCGGAAGACAGTACTCTGGAAACACCATATATTTT.

The chain uses TRBV5-6 and TRBJ1-2; possibly TRBD1 for D (6 bases). Between the trimmed V and J ends, which lost 0 bases and 3 bases, there was a span of 9 bases. Germline CDR1 and CDR2: SGHDT and YYEEEE. This CDR3 is 14 amino acids long. The DNA of the CDR3 is TGTGCCAGCAGCTTGGGGAGACAGGACTATGGCTACACCTTC. Encoded protein: CASSLGRQDYGYTF.

This clone was observed a single time. This chain joins TRBV30 and TRBJ2-3, with D tentatively TRBD2 (5 bases). Trimming took off 0 bases at V and 0 bases at J, with 13 bases between the two ends. The CDR3 contains 16 residues. Germline CDR1 is GTSNPN and CDR2 is SVGIG (reference sequence). The CDR3 sequence: CAWSVSLAPSTDTQYF. DNA of the CDR3: TGTGCCTGGAGTGTATCTCTAGCTCCTAGCACAGATACGCAGTATTTT.

This clone appeared once. This rearrangement joins TRBV12-3 or TRBV12-4 to TRBJ1-1; maybe TRBD1 (5 bases). This CDR3 has 13 residues. The V gene lost 2 bases and the J gene lost 4 bases, with 8 bases spanning the gap. Here the CDR3 DNA reads TGTGCCAGCAGTTTATTGGGGGGCACTGAAGCTTTCTTT. Protein: CASSLLGGTEAFF.

The chain uses TRBV19 and TRBJ1-2; perhaps TRBD1 as D (5 bases). Trimming took off 7 bases at V and 7 bases at J, with 22 bases between the two ends. The germline gives CDR1 LNHDA, CDR2 SQIVND (reference sequence). CDR3 size: 15 residues. The CDR3: CASTPRGGRGAGYTF. CDR3 nucleotide sequence: TGTGCCAGTACCCCCCGGGGAGGGAGGGGTGCTGGCTACACCTTC.

The rearrangement joins TRBV9 to TRBJ2-2; D is uncertain. Trimming left V 3 bases short and J 5 bases short, with 5 bases between. The CDR3 sequence is 12 residues long. CDR1 SGDLS and CDR2 YYNGEE come from the germline V gene. The DNA of the CDR3 is TGTGCCAGCAGCGCCTCGACCGGGGAGCTGTTTTTT. The encoded protein is CASSASTGELFF.

This clone has only a few counts. The DNA for the CDR3 is TGCGCCAGCAGCTTGGAGACCGGGCCACGGAGGACCTACAATGAGCAGTTCTTC. Translating it yields CASSLETGPRRTYNEQFF. The chain recombines TRBV5-1 with TRBJ2-1; weak D call: TRBD2 (5 bases). The CDR3 is 18 residues long. The germline V gene has CDR1 SGHRS and CDR2 YFSETQ. V gave up 0 bases and J gave up 2 bases, with 18 bases separating them.

V usage is TRBV3-1 (or the pseudogene TRBV3-2) and J usage is TRBJ2-1; 9 bases are a match to TRBD2. The CDR3 is 14 amino acids. The germline V gene has CDR1 LGHDT and CDR2 YNNKEL (reference sequence). V lost 4 bases to trimming and J lost 4 bases; unmatched junction nucleotides: 2. CDR3: CASSRLAGYNEQFF. The DNA for the CDR3 is TGTGCCAGCAGCCGCCTAGCGGGGTACAATGAGCAGTTCTTC.

V usage is TRBV7-9 and J usage is TRBJ2-6, with 8 bases lining up with TRBD2. The germline gives CDR1 SEHNR, CDR2 FQNEAQ (reference sequence). CDR3 length equals 15 residues. Germline trimming cut 5 bases from V and 4 bases from J; bases unmatched to any gene: 4. The CDR3 is CASSLSGMGANVLTF. CDR3 in DNA: TGTGCCAGCAGCCTTAGCGGGATGGGGGCCAACGTCCTGACTTTC.